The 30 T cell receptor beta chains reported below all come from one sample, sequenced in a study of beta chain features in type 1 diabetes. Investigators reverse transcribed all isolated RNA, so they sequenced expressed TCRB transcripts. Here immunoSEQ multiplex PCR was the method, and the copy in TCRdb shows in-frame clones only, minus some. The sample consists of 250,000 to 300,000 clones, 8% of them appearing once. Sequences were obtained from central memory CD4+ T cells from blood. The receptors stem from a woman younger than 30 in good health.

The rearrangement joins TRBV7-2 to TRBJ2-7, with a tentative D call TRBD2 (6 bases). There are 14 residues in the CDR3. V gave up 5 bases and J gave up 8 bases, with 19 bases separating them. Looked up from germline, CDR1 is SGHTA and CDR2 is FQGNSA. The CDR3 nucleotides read TGTGCCAGCAGCCCTGTTACCTTAGGGAGGCAGCAGTACTTC. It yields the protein CASSPVTLGRQQYF.

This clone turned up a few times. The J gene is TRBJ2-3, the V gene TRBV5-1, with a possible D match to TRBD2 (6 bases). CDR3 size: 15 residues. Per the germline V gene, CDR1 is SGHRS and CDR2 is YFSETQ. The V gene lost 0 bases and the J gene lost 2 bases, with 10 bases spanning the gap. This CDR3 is CASSLGSSVTDTQYF. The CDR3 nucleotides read TGCGCCAGCAGCTTGGGGTCTAGCGTCACAGATACGCAGTATTTT.

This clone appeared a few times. The CDR3 coding sequence is TGTGCCAGCAGTTTTCAACCACTCGGGCGCGCTCTTGAAAAACTGTTTTTT. Translation gives CASSFQPLGRALEKLFF. V and J are TRBV27 and TRBJ1-4; D not resolved. Deletions cut 3 bases from V and 7 bases from J, with 21 bases between. The CDR3 has 17 residues. Looked up from germline, CDR1 is MNHEY and CDR2 is SMNVEV (reference sequence).

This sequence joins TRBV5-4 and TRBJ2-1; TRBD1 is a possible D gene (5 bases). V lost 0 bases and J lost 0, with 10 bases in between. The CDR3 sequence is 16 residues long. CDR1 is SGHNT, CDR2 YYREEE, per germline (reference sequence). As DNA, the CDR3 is TGTGCCAGCAGCTTGGGACAGAGAAGCTCCTACAATGAGCAGTTCTTC. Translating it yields CASSLGQRSSYNEQFF.

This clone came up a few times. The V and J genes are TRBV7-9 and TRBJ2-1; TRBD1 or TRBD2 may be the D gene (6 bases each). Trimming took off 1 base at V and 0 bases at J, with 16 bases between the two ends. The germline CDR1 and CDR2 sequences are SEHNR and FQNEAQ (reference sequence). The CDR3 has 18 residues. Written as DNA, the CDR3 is TGTGCCAGCAGCTTAGACGGATCTACGGGGGCCTCCTACAATGAGCAGTTCTTC. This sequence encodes CASSLDGSTGASYNEQFF.

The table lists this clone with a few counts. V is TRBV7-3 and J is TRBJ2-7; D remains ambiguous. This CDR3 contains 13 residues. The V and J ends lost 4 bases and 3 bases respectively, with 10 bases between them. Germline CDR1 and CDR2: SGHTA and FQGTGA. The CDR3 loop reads CASSSRFGYEQYF. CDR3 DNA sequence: TGTGCCAGCAGCTCCCGTTTTGGCTACGAGCAGTACTTC. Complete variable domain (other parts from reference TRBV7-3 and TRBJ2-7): GAGVSQTPSNKVTEKGKYVELRCDPISGHTALYWYRQSLGQGPEFLIYFQGTGAADDSGLPNDRFFAVRPEGSVSTLKIQRTERGDSAVYLCASSSRFGYEQYFGPGTRLTVT.

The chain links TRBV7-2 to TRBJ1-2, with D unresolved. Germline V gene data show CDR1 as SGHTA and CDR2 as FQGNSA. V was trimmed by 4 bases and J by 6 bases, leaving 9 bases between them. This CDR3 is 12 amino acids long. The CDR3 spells CASSWGGNGYTF. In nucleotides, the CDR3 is TGTGCCAGCAGCTGGGGAGGAAATGGCTACACCTTC.

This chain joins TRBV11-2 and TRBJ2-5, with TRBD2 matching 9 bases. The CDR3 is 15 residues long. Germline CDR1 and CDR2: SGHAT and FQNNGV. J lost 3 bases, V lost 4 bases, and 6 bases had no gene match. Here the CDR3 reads CASSSSSGSKETQYF. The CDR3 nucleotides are TGTGCCAGCAGCTCTAGTAGCGGGAGTAAAGAGACCCAGTACTTC.

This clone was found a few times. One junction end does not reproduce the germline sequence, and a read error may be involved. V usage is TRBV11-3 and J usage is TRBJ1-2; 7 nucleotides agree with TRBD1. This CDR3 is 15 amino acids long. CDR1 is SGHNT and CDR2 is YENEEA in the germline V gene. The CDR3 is CASSFSRTGEALIDF. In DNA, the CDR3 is TGTGCCAGCAGCTTCTCCCGGACAGGCGAAGCCTTGATAGACTTC.

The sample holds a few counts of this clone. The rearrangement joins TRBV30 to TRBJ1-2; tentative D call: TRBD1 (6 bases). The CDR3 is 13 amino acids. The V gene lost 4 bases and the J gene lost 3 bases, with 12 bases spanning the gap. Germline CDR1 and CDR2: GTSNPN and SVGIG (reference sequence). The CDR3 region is CAWNRGIYYGYTF. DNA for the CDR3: TGTGCCTGGAATAGGGGGATTTACTATGGCTACACCTTC.

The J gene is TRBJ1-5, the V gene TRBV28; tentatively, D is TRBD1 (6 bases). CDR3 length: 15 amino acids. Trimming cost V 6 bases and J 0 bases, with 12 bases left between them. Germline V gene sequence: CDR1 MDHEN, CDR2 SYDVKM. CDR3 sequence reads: CASSWGGGSNQPQHF. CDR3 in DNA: TGTGCCAGCAGCTGGGGAGGGGGTAGCAATCAGCCCCAGCATTTT.

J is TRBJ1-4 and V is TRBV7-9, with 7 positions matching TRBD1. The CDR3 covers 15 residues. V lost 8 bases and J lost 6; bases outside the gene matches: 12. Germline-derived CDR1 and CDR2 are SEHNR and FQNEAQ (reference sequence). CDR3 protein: CASFPGGGPYEKLFF. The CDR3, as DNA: TGTGCCAGCTTCCCCGGAGGGGGCCCGTATGAAAAACTGTTTTTT.

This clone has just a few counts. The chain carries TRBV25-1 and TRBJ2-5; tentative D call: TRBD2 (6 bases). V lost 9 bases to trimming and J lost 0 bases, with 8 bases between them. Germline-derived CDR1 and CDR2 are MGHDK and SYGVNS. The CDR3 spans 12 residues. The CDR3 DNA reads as TGTGCCAGTGGGGACTACCAAGAGACCCAGTACTTC. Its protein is CASGDYQETQYF. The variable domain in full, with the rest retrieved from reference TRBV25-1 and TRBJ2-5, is EADIYQTPRYLVIGTGKKITLECSQTMGHDKMYWYQQDPGMELHLIHYSYGVNSTEKGDLSSESTVSRIRTEHFPLTLESARPSHTSQYLCASGDYQETQYFGPGTRLLVL.

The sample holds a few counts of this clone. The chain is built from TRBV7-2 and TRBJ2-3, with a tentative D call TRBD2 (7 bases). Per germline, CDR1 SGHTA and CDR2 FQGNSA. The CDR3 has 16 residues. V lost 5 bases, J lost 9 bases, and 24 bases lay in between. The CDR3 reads CASSQERDTRGNTQYF. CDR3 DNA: TGTGCCAGCAGCCAGGAGCGGGACACAAGGGGGAACACGCAGTATTTT.

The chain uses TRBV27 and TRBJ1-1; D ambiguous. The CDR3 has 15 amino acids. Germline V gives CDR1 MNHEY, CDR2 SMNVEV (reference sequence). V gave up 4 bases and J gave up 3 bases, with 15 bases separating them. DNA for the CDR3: TGTGCCAGCAGTTCCCCCGGGCGATCACACACTGAAGCTTTCTTT. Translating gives CASSSPGRSHTEAFF.

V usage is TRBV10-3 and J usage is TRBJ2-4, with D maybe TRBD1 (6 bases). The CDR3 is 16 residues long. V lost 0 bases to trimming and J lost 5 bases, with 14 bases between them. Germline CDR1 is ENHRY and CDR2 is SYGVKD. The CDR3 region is CAISESGAGLENIQYF. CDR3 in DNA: TGTGCCATCAGTGAGTCGGGGGCAGGCCTCGAAAACATTCAGTACTTC.

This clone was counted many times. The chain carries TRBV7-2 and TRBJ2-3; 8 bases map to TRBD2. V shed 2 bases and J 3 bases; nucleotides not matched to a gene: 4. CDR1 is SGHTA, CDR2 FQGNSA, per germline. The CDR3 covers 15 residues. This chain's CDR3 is CASSLSGSKTDTQYF. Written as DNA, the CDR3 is TGTGCCAGCAGCTTAAGCGGGAGTAAAACAGATACGCAGTATTTT.

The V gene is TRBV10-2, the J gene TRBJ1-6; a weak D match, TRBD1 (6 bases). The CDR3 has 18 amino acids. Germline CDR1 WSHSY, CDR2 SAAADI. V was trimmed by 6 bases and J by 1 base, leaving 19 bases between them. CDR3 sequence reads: CASSEPSQGGSYNSPLHF. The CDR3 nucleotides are TGCGCCAGCAGCGAACCCTCACAGGGAGGGTCCTATAATTCACCCCTCCACTTT.

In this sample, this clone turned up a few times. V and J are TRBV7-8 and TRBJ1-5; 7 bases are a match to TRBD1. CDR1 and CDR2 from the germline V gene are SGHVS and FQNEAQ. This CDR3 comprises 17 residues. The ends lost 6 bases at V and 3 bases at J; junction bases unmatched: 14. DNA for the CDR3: TGTGCCAGCAGATGGCCGGGACAGAGTTCCTTCAATCAGCCCCAGCATTTT. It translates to CASRWPGQSSFNQPQHF.

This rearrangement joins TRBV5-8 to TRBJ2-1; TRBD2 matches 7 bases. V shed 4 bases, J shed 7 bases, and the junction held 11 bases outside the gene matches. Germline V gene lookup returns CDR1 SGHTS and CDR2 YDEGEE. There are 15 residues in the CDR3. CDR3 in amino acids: CASSRGRGQGNEQFF. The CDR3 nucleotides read TGTGCCAGCAGCCGAGGGAGGGGTCAAGGGAATGAGCAGTTCTTC. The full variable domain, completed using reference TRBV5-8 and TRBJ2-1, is EAGVTQSPTHLIKTRGQQATLRCSPISGHTSVYWYQQALGLGLQFLLWYDEGEERNRGNFPPRFSGRQFPNYSSELNVNALELEDSALYLCASSRGRGQGNEQFFGPGTRLTVL.

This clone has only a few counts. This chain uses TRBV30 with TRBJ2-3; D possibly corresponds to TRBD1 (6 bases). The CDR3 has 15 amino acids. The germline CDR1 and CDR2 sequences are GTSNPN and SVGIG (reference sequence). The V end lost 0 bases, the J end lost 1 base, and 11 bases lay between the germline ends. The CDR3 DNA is TGTGCCTGGAGTGTCCCAGGGGTAGGCACAGATACGCAGTATTTT. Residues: CAWSVPGVGTDTQYF.

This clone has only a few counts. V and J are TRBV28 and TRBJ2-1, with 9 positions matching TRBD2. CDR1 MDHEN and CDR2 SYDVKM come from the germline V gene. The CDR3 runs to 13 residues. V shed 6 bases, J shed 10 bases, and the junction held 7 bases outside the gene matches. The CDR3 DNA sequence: TGTGCCAGCAGCCCATCCGGACTAGCGGAGCAGTTCTTC. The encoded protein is CASSPSGLAEQFF.

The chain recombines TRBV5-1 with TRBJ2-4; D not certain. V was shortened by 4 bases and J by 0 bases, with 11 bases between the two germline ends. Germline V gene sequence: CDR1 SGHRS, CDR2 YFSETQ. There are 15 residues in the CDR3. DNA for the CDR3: TGCGCCAGCAGCGCCGACAACCTAGCCAAAAACATTCAGTACTTC. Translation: CASSADNLAKNIQYF.

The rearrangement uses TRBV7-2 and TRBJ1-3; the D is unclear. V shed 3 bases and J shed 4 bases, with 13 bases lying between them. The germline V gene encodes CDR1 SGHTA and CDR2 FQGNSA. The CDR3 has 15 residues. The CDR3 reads CASSFYVGEGNTIYF. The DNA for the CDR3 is TGTGCCAGCAGCTTTTATGTCGGGGAGGGAAACACCATATATTTT.

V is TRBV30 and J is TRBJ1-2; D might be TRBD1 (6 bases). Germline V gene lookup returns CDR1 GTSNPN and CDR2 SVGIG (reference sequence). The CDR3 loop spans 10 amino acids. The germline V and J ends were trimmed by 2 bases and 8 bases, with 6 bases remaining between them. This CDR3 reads CAWSQGGYTF. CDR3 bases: TGTGCCTGGAGTCAGGGGGGCTACACCTTC.

DNA of the CDR3: TGCGCCAGCAGCTGGGACAGACAGTCCTACAATGAGCAGTTCTTC. It yields the protein CASSWDRQSYNEQFF. The chain carries TRBV5-1 and TRBJ2-1, with TRBD1 matching 7 bases. Trimming removed 3 bases from V and 1 base from J; junction bases left unmatched: 4. CDR1 is SGHRS and CDR2 is YFSETQ in the germline V gene. The CDR3 is made up of 15 amino acids.

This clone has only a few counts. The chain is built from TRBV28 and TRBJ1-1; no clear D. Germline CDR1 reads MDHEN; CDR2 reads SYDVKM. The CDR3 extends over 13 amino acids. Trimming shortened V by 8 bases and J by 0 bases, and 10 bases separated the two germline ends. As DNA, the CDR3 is TGTGCCAGCCTCAGAGGAATGAACACTGAAGCTTTCTTT. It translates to CASLRGMNTEAFF.

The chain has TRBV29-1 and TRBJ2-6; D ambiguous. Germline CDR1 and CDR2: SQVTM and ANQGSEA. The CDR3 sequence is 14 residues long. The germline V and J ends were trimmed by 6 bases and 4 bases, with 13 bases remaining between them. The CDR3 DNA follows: TGCAGCGTCTCCGTGGATAGCGGGGCCAACGTCCTGACTTTC. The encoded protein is CSVSVDSGANVLTF.

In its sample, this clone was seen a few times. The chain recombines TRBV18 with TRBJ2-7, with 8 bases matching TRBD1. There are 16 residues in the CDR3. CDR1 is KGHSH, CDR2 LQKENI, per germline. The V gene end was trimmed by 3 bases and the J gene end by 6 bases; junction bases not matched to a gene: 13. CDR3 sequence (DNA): TGTGCCAGCTCACCGGGAAGGACAGGGAGGCTGCTCGAGCAGTACTTC. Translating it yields CASSPGRTGRLLEQYF.

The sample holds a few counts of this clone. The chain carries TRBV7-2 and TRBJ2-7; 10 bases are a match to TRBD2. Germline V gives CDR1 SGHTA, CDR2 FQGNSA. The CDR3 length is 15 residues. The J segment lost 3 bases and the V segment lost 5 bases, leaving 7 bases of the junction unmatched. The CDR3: CASSRTSGAIYEQYV. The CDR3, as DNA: TGTGCCAGCAGCCGCACTAGCGGGGCCATCTACGAGCAGTACGTC.